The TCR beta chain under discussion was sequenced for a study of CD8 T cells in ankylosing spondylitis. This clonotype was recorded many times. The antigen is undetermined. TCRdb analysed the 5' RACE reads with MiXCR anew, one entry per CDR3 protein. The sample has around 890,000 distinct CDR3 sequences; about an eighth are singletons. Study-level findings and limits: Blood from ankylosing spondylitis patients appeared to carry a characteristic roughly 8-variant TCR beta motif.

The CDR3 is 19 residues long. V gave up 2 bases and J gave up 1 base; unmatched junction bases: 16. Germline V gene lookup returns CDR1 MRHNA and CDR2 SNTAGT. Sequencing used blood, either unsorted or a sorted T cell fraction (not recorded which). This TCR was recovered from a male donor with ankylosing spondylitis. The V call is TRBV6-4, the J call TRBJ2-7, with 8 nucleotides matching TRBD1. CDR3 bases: TGTGCCAGCAGTGACCGAGGGGACAGGAGCCAAGGTTTATCCTACGAGCAGTACTTC. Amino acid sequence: CASSDRGDRSQGLSYEQYF.